Presented here are 13 T cell receptor beta chains from one specimen sequenced in a study of cytomegalovirus exposure and HLA in healthy donors. The primer mix had 60 Vbeta and 13 Jbeta primers. The table came from immunoSEQ multiplex PCR; TCRdb's copy has only in-frame clones and leaves some out. The data hold 50,000 or so clones, with 75% to 80% observed a single time. The sequenced sample was PBMCs. The receptors were gathered from a middle-aged woman in good health and CMV-seropositive.

This chain uses TRBV28 with TRBJ2-2, with a tentative D call TRBD2 (5 bases). Germline V gives CDR1 MDHEN, CDR2 SYDVKM. The CDR3 contains 15 residues. The V and J ends lost 2 bases and 5 bases respectively, with 12 bases between them. The CDR3 loop is CASSLRGLRTGELFF. CDR3 nucleotides: TGTGCCAGCAGTTTACGGGGTTTGAGGACCGGGGAGCTGTTTTTT.

J is TRBJ1-6 and V is TRBV13; D is possibly TRBD1 (5 bases). The CDR3 is 16 amino acids. Germline CDR1 reads PRHDT; CDR2 reads FYEKMQ (reference sequence). Trimming left V 7 bases short and J 7 bases short, with 20 bases between. In nucleotides, the CDR3 is TGTGCCAGCAACCTGAGGAGCGGGACGGGAAATTCACCCCTCCACTTT. Its protein product is CASNLRSGTGNSPLHF.

This rearrangement joins TRBV7-9 to TRBJ1-4; D is perhaps TRBD1 (5 bases). The CDR3 is 14 amino acids. V dropped 1 base and J dropped 5 bases, with 8 bases sitting between them. Germline lookup yields CDR1 SEHNR and CDR2 FQNEAQ (reference sequence). The CDR3 DNA reads TGTGCCAGCAGCTTAGGACAGAAGAATGAAAAACTGTTTTTT. This sequence encodes CASSLGQKNEKLFF.

This clone was detected only a few times. The J gene is TRBJ1-1, the V gene TRBV5-8; D gene unclear. The CDR3 contains 13 residues. CDR1 SGHTS and CDR2 YDEGEE come from the germline V gene. With 2 bases removed from V and 3 bases from J, the gap between germline ends came to 8 bases. The CDR3 coding sequence is TGTGCCAGCAGCTTTGGGCGCTACACTGAAGCTTTCTTT. Translated, it gives CASSFGRYTEAFF.

V gene TRBV4-2 combines with J gene TRBJ2-1; 7 bases fit TRBD1. V dropped 0 bases and J dropped 6; count of bases not matched to a gene: 5. The germline V gene has CDR1 LGHNA and CDR2 YNFKEQ. The CDR3 length is 15 residues. CDR3: CASSQDYNRGNEQFF. The CDR3 nucleotides are TGTGCCAGCAGCCAAGATTATAACAGGGGCAATGAGCAGTTCTTC.

The V and J genes are TRBV7-2 and TRBJ1-4, with D perhaps matching TRBD1 (5 bases). Germline-derived CDR1 and CDR2 are SGHTA and FQGNSA. CDR3 length: 15 residues. Trimming cost V 6 bases and J 8 bases, with 19 bases left between them. CDR3 region: CASSLVQGSGEKLFF. The CDR3 DNA reads as TGTGCCAGCAGTCTCGTCCAGGGATCAGGGGAAAAACTGTTTTTT.

The gene calls are TRBV5-6 and TRBJ2-7; tentative D call: TRBD1 (6 bases). Germline V gene sequence: CDR1 SGHDT, CDR2 YYEEEE. The CDR3 is made up of 15 amino acids. With 3 bases removed from V and 3 bases from J, the gap between germline ends came to 16 bases. CDR3 nucleotide sequence: TGTGCCAGCAGCTGGGCGGCAGGGGTAGACTACGAGCAGTACTTC. This translates into CASSWAAGVDYEQYF. The whole variable domain, remainder taken from reference TRBV5-6 and TRBJ2-7, is DAGVTQSPTHLIKTRGQQVTLRCSPKSGHDTVSWYQQALGQGPQFIFQYYEEEERQRGNFPDRFSGHQFPNYSSELNVNALLLGDSALYLCASSWAAGVDYEQYFGPGTRLTVT.

The gene calls are TRBV15 and TRBJ2-3; a weak D match, TRBD2 (7 bases). The germline gives CDR1 LNHNV, CDR2 YYDKDF (reference sequence). V was shortened by 6 bases and J by 6 bases, with 19 bases between the two germline ends. The CDR3 runs to 15 residues. CDR3 sequence (DNA): TGTGCCACCAGAGGGGGGGCAGGCCAGAGGGATACGCAGTATTTT. Its protein product is CATRGGAGQRDTQYF.

This clone has just a few counts. Written as DNA, the CDR3 is TGTGCCAGCAGTGGGACTTCCCCCGTCCATGAGCAGTTCTTC. Protein product: CASSGTSPVHEQFF. V and J are TRBV2 and TRBJ2-1; D is perhaps TRBD2 (5 bases). The ends were cut back, 4 bases at V and 8 bases at J, with 15 bases in the middle. The germline V gene encodes CDR1 SNHLY and CDR2 FYNNEI. The CDR3 runs 14 residues.

CDR3 region: CASSEGATGGLGQPQHF. CDR3 bases: TGCGCCAGCAGTGAGGGAGCGACAGGGGGGCTTGGTCAGCCCCAGCATTTT. The rearrangement joins TRBV10-1 to TRBJ1-5; 9 bases fit TRBD1. The CDR3 runs to 17 residues. The germline gives CDR1 WNHNN, CDR2 SYGVQD (reference sequence). J was trimmed by 6 bases and V by 2 bases; bases with no gene match: 11.

The J gene is TRBJ1-1, the V gene TRBV5-1; no clear D. Trimming left V 5 bases short and J 3 bases short, with 11 bases between. The CDR3 loop spans 13 amino acids. The germline V gene has CDR1 SGHRS and CDR2 YFSETQ. Written as DNA, the CDR3 is TGCGCCAGCAGTAACGGTCGTTACACTGAAGCTTTCTTT. Its translation is CASSNGRYTEAFF. Supplemented by reference TRBV5-1 and TRBJ1-1, the full variable domain reads KAGVTQTPRYLIKTRGQQVTLSCSPISGHRSVSWYQQTPGQGLQFLFEYFSETQRNKGNFPGRFSGRQFSNSRSEMNVSTLELGDSALYLCASSNGRYTEAFFGQGTRLTVV.

CDR3 region: CASRDKDSSYEQYF. The CDR3 DNA follows: TGTGCCAGCAGGGATAAGGACAGCTCCTACGAGCAGTACTTC. The chain joins TRBV2 to TRBJ2-7, with TRBD1 as a possible D gene (6 bases). CDR1 is SNHLY, CDR2 FYNNEI, per germline. This CDR3 contains 14 residues. Trimming removed 6 bases from V and 0 bases from J, with 12 bases in between.

This clone was found once. This chain joins TRBV10-3 and TRBJ1-2; D not resolved. The germline V and J ends were trimmed by 2 bases and 1 base, with 8 bases remaining between them. The CDR3 has 14 amino acids. Germline CDR1 ENHRY, CDR2 SYGVKD. The CDR3 is CAISEPSLNYGYTF. The CDR3 DNA reads TGTGCCATCAGTGAGCCCAGTCTTAACTATGGCTACACCTTC.